Following are 14 T cell receptor beta chains from one sample sequenced in a study of OX40 agonist ivuxolimab in advanced cancers. Only in-frame clones appear in the TCRdb table, and some are missing; sequencing was by immunoSEQ multiplex PCR. Of approximately 60,000 clones listed, approximately 83% were seen once; the top ten hold around 0.7%. The input for sequencing was CD4+ or CD8+ T cells sorted from blood, taken in a trial of the OX40 agonist ivuxolimab. These receptors came from an adult with an advanced solid tumor such as melanoma, head and neck, liver or kidney cancer.

Only a few counts were recorded for this clone. The chain links TRBV14 to TRBJ2-7, with a possible D match to TRBD1 (5 bases). Germline V gene lookup returns CDR1 SGHDN and CDR2 FVKESK. V was shortened by 0 bases and J by 6 bases, with 9 bases between the two germline ends. This CDR3 is 13 amino acids long. This chain's CDR3 is CASSQDSRGEQYF. DNA of the CDR3: TGTGCCAGCAGCCAAGACTCTAGGGGCGAGCAGTACTTC.

The CDR3: CASSYEGRNSGNTIYF. CDR3 bases: TGTGCCAGCAGTTACGAGGGCAGAAACTCTGGAAACACCATATATTTT. This chain uses TRBV6-5 with TRBJ1-3; no reliable D call. The V end lost 2 bases, the J end lost 0 bases, and 11 bases lay between the germline ends. This CDR3 contains 16 residues. Germline-derived CDR1 and CDR2 are MNHEY and SVGAGI.

This rearrangement joins TRBV6-1 to TRBJ2-3, with TRBD2 as a possible D gene (5 bases). Germline CDR1 and CDR2: MNHNS and SASEGT. The CDR3 covers 14 residues. Trimming removed 4 bases from V and 5 bases from J, with 13 bases in between. In DNA form, the CDR3 reads TGTGCCAGCAGTGGAACGGGGTATGGAGATACGCAGTATTTT. The encoded protein is CASSGTGYGDTQYF.

This clone has only a few counts. This chain uses TRBV14 with TRBJ1-5, with no clear D. Trimming removed 1 base from V and 1 base from J, with 5 bases in between. Germline CDR1 reads SGHDN; CDR2 reads FVKESK. The CDR3 runs 14 residues. The CDR3 coding sequence is TGTGCCAGCAGCCAAGGACACAGCAATCAGCCCCAGCATTTT. Its translation is CASSQGHSNQPQHF.

This clone came up a few times. The V call is TRBV5-1, the J call TRBJ1-1, with D hard to call. The CDR3 length is 12 residues. Trimming took off 7 bases at V and 1 base at J, with 8 bases between the two ends. The V gene's germline CDR1 is SGHRS and CDR2 YFSETQ. The CDR3 loop reads CASGEGNTEAFF. CDR3 nucleotide sequence: TGCGCCAGCGGCGAAGGGAACACTGAAGCTTTCTTT.

The chain employs TRBV6-4 and TRBJ2-7, with 8 bases that match TRBD2. CDR1 and CDR2 from the germline V gene are MRHNA and SNTAGT. V trimming: 7 bases; J trimming: 1 base; junction bases outside the gene matches: 12. This CDR3 region has 16 residues. The CDR3 loop reads CASNKAGGGRSYEQYF. The CDR3 DNA follows: TGTGCCAGCAACAAAGCCGGGGGGGGGAGGTCCTACGAGCAGTACTTC.

The sample holds a few counts of this clone. This chain uses TRBV6-1 with TRBJ1-6; D is ambiguous. In germline, CDR1 is MNHNS, CDR2 SASEGT. The CDR3 length is 14 residues. V was trimmed by 6 bases and J by 5 bases, leaving 11 bases between them. CDR3 in DNA: TGTGCCAGCAGGCTTACAGACAATAATTCACCCCTCCACTTT. Its translation is CASRLTDNNSPLHF.

This chain uses TRBV5-5 with TRBJ2-7; a weak D match, TRBD1 (5 bases). The germline V and J ends were trimmed by 4 bases and 4 bases, with 12 bases remaining between them. This CDR3 comprises 13 residues. Germline CDR1 and CDR2: SGHKS and YYEKEE (reference sequence). The CDR3 sequence: CASSQSAGYEQYF. CDR3 DNA sequence: TGTGCCAGCAGCCAATCAGCAGGGTACGAGCAGTACTTC. The full variable domain, in which reference TRBV5-5 and TRBJ2-7 provide the parts outside the CDR3, is DAGVTQSPTHLIKTRGQQVTLRCSPISGHKSVSWYQQVLGQGPQFIFQYYEKEERGRGNFPDRFSARQFPNYSSELNVNALLLGDSALYLCASSQSAGYEQYFGPGTRLTVT.

The CDR3, as DNA: TGTGCCAGCAAGGCGGGAACCTACGAGCAGTACTTC. Translation: CASKAGTYEQYF. The rearrangement uses TRBV6-5 and TRBJ2-7; maybe TRBD2 (6 bases). V lost 7 bases to trimming and J lost 2 bases, with 9 bases between them. The length of the CDR3 is 12 residues. Germline CDR1 MNHEY, CDR2 SVGAGI.

The V call is TRBV19, the J call TRBJ1-5; 9 positions agree with TRBD1. The CDR3 covers 14 residues. Trimming at V came to 3 bases and at J to 7 bases, leaving 4 bases not matched to a gene. Germline V lookup: CDR1 LNHDA, CDR2 SQIVND (reference sequence). The CDR3 loop reads CASSITGGYQPQHF. CDR3 DNA sequence: TGTGCCAGTAGTATCACAGGGGGCTACCAGCCCCAGCATTTT.

V and J are TRBV28 and TRBJ1-2; D is perhaps TRBD1 (5 bases). The germline V gene encodes CDR1 MDHEN and CDR2 SYDVKM. With 1 base removed from V and 7 bases from J, the gap between germline ends came to 13 bases. The CDR3 consists of 14 residues. CDR3: CASSLSSRAGGYTF. The CDR3 nucleotides read TGTGCCAGCAGTTTATCCTCCAGGGCGGGTGGCTACACCTTC.

The CDR3 DNA sequence: TGTGCCAGCTCTCTTCGGGAGGCCTTGGATGAGCAGTTCTTC. This codes for CASSLREALDEQFF. This chain links TRBV18 with TRBJ2-1; TRBD2 matches at 7 bases. V gave up 6 bases and J gave up 8 bases; unmatched junction bases: 10. Germline assignment: CDR1 KGHSH and CDR2 LQKENI. The CDR3 is made up of 14 amino acids.

V gene TRBV6-5 combines with J gene TRBJ2-3; D not resolved. Germline V gives CDR1 MNHEY, CDR2 SVGAGI. This CDR3 has 11 residues. With 3 bases removed from V and 7 bases from J, the gap between germline ends came to 5 bases. The DNA for the CDR3 is TGTGCCAGCAGTTATTCCAATACGCAGTATTTT. This gives the protein CASSYSNTQYF.

The chain is built from TRBV27 and TRBJ2-5; perhaps TRBD1 as D (5 bases). With 3 bases removed from V and 5 bases from J, the gap between germline ends came to 16 bases. Germline CDR1 and CDR2: MNHEY and SMNVEV (reference sequence). The CDR3 length is 15 residues. The CDR3 coding sequence is TGTGCCAGCAGTTTTTCGTGGGGCGCATGGGAGACCCAGTACTTC. Its protein product is CASSFSWGAWETQYF.